Each of the 23 T cell receptor beta chains below was sequenced from the same sample in a study of CD8 T cells in Susac syndrome. It was with random hexamers that roughly 0.45 to 1 ug RNA was reverse transcribed. MiXCR, run by TCRdb on the immunoSEQ multiplex PCR reads, gives a single entry per CDR3 protein. The sample lists under 150,000 distinct CDR3 sequences, approximately 95% seen once, with approximately 0.27% in the top ten. Material: CD8+ T cells from PBMCs. Source of these receptors: a human donor in good health.

The rearrangement joins TRBV27 to TRBJ2-7; D not resolved. This CDR3 region has 14 residues. Germline CDR1 MNHEY, CDR2 SMNVEV (reference sequence). With 5 bases removed from V and 1 base from J, the gap between germline ends came to 12 bases. CDR3 coding DNA: TGTGCCAGCAGTGATGCAGGCACTTCCTACGAGCAGTACTTC. It specifies CASSDAGTSYEQYF.

The V call is TRBV25-1, the J call TRBJ1-5; 9 nucleotides align to TRBD1. The CDR3 totals 16 residues. The germline gives CDR1 MGHDK, CDR2 SYGVNS. V was clipped by 3 bases and J by 5 bases; unmatched bases: 8. CDR3 in DNA: TGTGCCAGCAGTGATGGGGGGACAGGGATAGATCAGCCCCAGCATTTT. It codes for CASSDGGTGIDQPQHF.

The gene calls are TRBV30 and TRBJ2-5; D might be TRBD2 (6 bases). Trimming took off 0 bases at V and 9 bases at J, with 11 bases between the two ends. This CDR3 is built from 12 residues. Germline V gene lookup returns CDR1 GTSNPN and CDR2 SVGIG (reference sequence). CDR3 region: CAWSVRESAQYF. In DNA, the CDR3 is TGTGCCTGGAGTGTACGGGAGTCGGCCCAGTACTTC.

The rearrangement links TRBV9 to TRBJ2-1; D possibly corresponds to TRBD2 (5 bases). The V end lost 4 bases, the J end lost 2 bases, and 13 bases lay between the germline ends. CDR3 length equals 15 residues. The germline gives CDR1 SGDLS, CDR2 YYNGEE. The DNA for the CDR3 is TGTGCCAGCAGCCCATCGGGGTCAGCCTACAATGAGCAGTTCTTC. Protein product: CASSPSGSAYNEQFF. The whole variable domain, remainder taken from reference TRBV9 and TRBJ2-1, is DSGVTQTPKHLITATGQRVTLRCSPRSGDLSVYWYQQSLDQGLQFLIQYYNGEERAKGNILERFSAQQFPDLHSELNLSSLELGDSALYFCASSPSGSAYNEQFFGPGTRLTVL.

The chain joins TRBV27 to TRBJ2-1; 9 bases are a match to TRBD1. This CDR3 has 14 residues. Looked up from germline, CDR1 is MNHEY and CDR2 is SMNVEV (reference sequence). With 2 bases clipped from V and 9 bases from J, the junction kept 5 bases outside the gene matches. The CDR3 nucleotides are TGTGCCAGCAGTTTAGGGACAGGGATTAGTGAGCAGTTCTTC. Encoded protein: CASSLGTGISEQFF.

The V and J genes are TRBV9 and TRBJ1-2; no clear D gene. V dropped 5 bases and J dropped 8 bases, with 31 bases sitting between them. The length of the CDR3 is 18 residues. The germline gives CDR1 SGDLS, CDR2 YYNGEE. The CDR3 reads CASRFDPGLAPLPDGYTF. CDR3 nucleotides: TGTGCCAGCAGATTCGACCCGGGCCTCGCGCCGCTACCTGACGGCTACACCTTC.

V is TRBV9 and J is TRBJ1-1; possibly TRBD1 for D (5 bases). The V end was cut by 3 bases, the J end by 2 bases, with 11 bases between. This CDR3 spans 14 amino acids. In germline, CDR1 is SGDLS, CDR2 YYNGEE. DNA of the CDR3: TGTGCCAGCAGCGGAGGACATTATAACACTGAAGCTTTCTTT. Residues: CASSGGHYNTEAFF.

This clonotype was seen just once. The V call is TRBV9, the J call TRBJ1-1, with D uncertain. The CDR3 spans 18 residues. The ends were cut back, 1 base at V and 1 base at J, with 20 bases in the middle. Germline CDR1 reads SGDLS; CDR2 reads YYNGEE. This CDR3 reads CASSVSPTVGKGNTEAFF. The CDR3 DNA reads as TGTGCCAGCAGCGTAAGCCCGACGGTGGGAAAAGGGAACACTGAAGCTTTCTTT.

The V call is TRBV2, the J call TRBJ2-3, with 10 positions matching TRBD2. CDR1 is SNHLY, CDR2 FYNNEI, per germline. This CDR3 is built from 15 residues. The CDR3 sequence: CSTQKTSGSTDTQYF. DNA for the CDR3: TGTAGCACTCAAAAGACTAGCGGGAGCACAGATACGCAGTATTTT.

The chain has TRBV20-1 and TRBJ2-5; TRBD2 matches 7 bases. Trimming cost V 4 bases and J 2 bases; bases outside gene matches: 13. Germline assignment: CDR1 DFQATT and CDR2 SNEGSKA (reference sequence). The CDR3 contains 16 residues. CDR3 in amino acids: CSANRGVGLWQETQYF. As DNA, the CDR3 is TGCAGTGCTAATCGGGGGGTCGGTCTTTGGCAAGAGACCCAGTACTTC.

The chain is built from TRBV30 and TRBJ2-7; D remains unclear. Germline V gene data show CDR1 as GTSNPN and CDR2 as SVGIG (reference sequence). The CDR3 is 13 amino acids. Trimming shortened V by 0 bases and J by 0 bases, and 6 bases separated the two germline ends. The CDR3 DNA follows: TGTGCCTGGAGTGTAGCAAGCTCCTACGAGCAGTACTTC. Translated, it gives CAWSVASSYEQYF.

The CDR3 DNA reads as TGTGCCAGCAGCGCGTGGGGCGGGGAAATTGATGAGCAGTTCTTC. Its protein product is CASSAWGGEIDEQFF. V is TRBV9 and J is TRBJ2-1; possible D gene TRBD2, 6 bases. Germline V CDR1 and CDR2: SGDLS, YYNGEE. With 3 bases removed from V and 8 bases from J, the gap between germline ends came to 18 bases. The CDR3 consists of 15 residues.

V is TRBV30 and J is TRBJ2-2, with D possibly being TRBD1 or TRBD2 (5 bases each). Germline CDR1 reads GTSNPN; CDR2 reads SVGIG (reference sequence). The CDR3 is 14 residues long. The V end lost 3 bases, the J end lost 6 bases, and 14 bases lay between the germline ends. The CDR3 bases are TGTGCCTGGAGCGGGGCGAGGAGAGCCGGGGAGCTGTTTTTT. Its translation: CAWSGARRAGELFF.

V usage is TRBV3-1 and J usage is TRBJ2-7, with D possibly being TRBD2 (6 bases). CDR1 and CDR2 from the germline V gene are LGHDT and YNNKEL (reference sequence). V was shortened by 0 bases and J by 9 bases, with 12 bases between the two germline ends. The CDR3 spans 13 residues. The CDR3 region is CASSQDGRGLQYF. CDR3 DNA: TGTGCCAGCAGCCAAGATGGGCGGGGACTGCAGTACTTC.

The chain carries TRBV14 and TRBJ2-7; TRBD2 agrees at 10 bases. CDR1 is SGHDN and CDR2 is FVKESK in the germline V gene. The CDR3 length is 14 residues. The V and J ends lost 6 bases and 5 bases, in that order; junction bases with no gene match: 7. CDR3 sequence: CASRLSGRADEQYF. CDR3 DNA sequence: TGTGCCAGCAGACTCAGCGGGAGGGCCGACGAGCAGTACTTC.

The chain is built from TRBV27 and TRBJ2-2, with D hard to call. Trimming took 8 bases from V and 3 from J, leaving 7 bases between them. The germline CDR1 and CDR2 sequences are MNHEY and SMNVEV (reference sequence). The CDR3 consists of 12 residues. The CDR3 here is CASASDTGELFF. Here the CDR3 DNA reads TGTGCCAGCGCTTCGGACACCGGGGAGCTGTTTTTT.

V is TRBV27 and J is TRBJ1-1; D is ambiguous. CDR3 length: 13 residues. Germline V gene data show CDR1 as MNHEY and CDR2 as SMNVEV (reference sequence). With 2 bases removed from V and 3 bases from J, the gap between germline ends came to 7 bases. In DNA form, the CDR3 reads TGTGCCAGCAGTTTAAGGTCGGACACTGAAGCTTTCTTT. This gives the protein CASSLRSDTEAFF.

The rearrangement uses TRBV15 and TRBJ2-7; 10 nucleotides line up with TRBD2. Germline V gives CDR1 LNHNV, CDR2 YYDKDF (reference sequence). Unmatched junction bases numbered 6, after V lost 0 bases and J lost 4 bases. This CDR3 has 16 residues. CDR3 DNA: TGTGCCACCAGCAGAGATCGGCCTAGCGGGAGATACGAGCAGTACTTC. Its translation: CATSRDRPSGRYEQYF. Together with reference TRBV15 and TRBJ2-7, the CDR3 gives the full variable domain: DAMVIQNPRYQVTQFGKPVTLSCSQTLNHNVMYWYQQKSSQAPKLLFHYYDKDFNNEADTPDNFQSRRPNTSFCFLDIRSPGLGDTAMYLCATSRDRPSGRYEQYFGPGTRLTVT.

The chain is built from TRBV27 and TRBJ1-5; 7 nucleotides align to TRBD1. The CDR3 runs to 16 residues. Per the germline V gene, CDR1 is MNHEY and CDR2 is SMNVEV (reference sequence). Trimming removed 4 bases from V and 2 bases from J; junction bases left unmatched: 8. CDR3 region: CASSWDRPRGNQPQHF. The CDR3 DNA reads as TGTGCCAGCAGTTGGGACAGACCGCGAGGCAATCAGCCCCAGCATTTT.

The genes are TRBV13 and TRBJ2-2; D gene ambiguous. Between the trimmed V and J ends, which lost 10 bases and 4 bases, there was a span of 10 bases. The CDR3 has 12 residues. CDR1 is PRHDT, CDR2 FYEKMQ, per germline (reference sequence). The CDR3 DNA reads as TGTGCCACCAGAGAGCGCACCGGGGAGCTGTTTTTT. Its protein is CATRERTGELFF. The full variable domain, rest sourced from reference TRBV13 and TRBJ2-2, is AAGVIQSPRHLIKEKRETATLKCYPIPRHDTVYWYQQGPGQDPQFLISFYEKMQSDKGSIPDRFSAQQFSDYHSELNMSSLELGDSALYFCATRERTGELFFGEGSRLTVL.

V usage is TRBV7-2 and J usage is TRBJ2-3; D possibly matches TRBD1 or TRBD2 (5 bases each). The length of the CDR3 is 17 residues. Trimming cost V 1 base and J 4 bases, with 18 bases left between them. Germline lookup yields CDR1 SGHTA and CDR2 FQGNSA. The CDR3 region has the DNA TGTGCCAGCAGCTTAGGGACCCGGGGACCCGTCCCAGATACGCAGTATTTT. Its translation: CASSLGTRGPVPDTQYF.

CDR3 in DNA: TGTGCCAGCAGCCAATTTACGACCCTTCAAGAGACCCAGTACTTC. It is translated as CASSQFTTLQETQYF. This chain joins TRBV14 and TRBJ2-5; the D is unclear. Germline V lookup: CDR1 SGHDN, CDR2 FVKESK. Trimming left V 2 bases short and J 2 bases short, with 12 bases between. The CDR3 contains 15 residues.

This clonotype was counted between two and nine times. This chain uses TRBV29-1 with TRBJ2-7; 7 nucleotides line up with TRBD2. After removal of 5 bases from V and 4 bases from J, the junction contained 5 bases not matched to a gene. The CDR3 runs 12 residues. Germline V gene data show CDR1 as SQVTM and CDR2 as ANQGSEA. The CDR3 is CSVTFGGYEQYF. The CDR3 region has the DNA TGCAGCGTTACCTTCGGGGGGTACGAGCAGTACTTC.